The 32 T cell receptor beta chains given below trace back to one sample, sequenced in a study of CD8 T cells in Susac syndrome. It was with random hexamers that roughly 0.5 to 1 ug RNA was reverse transcribed. One entry per CDR3 protein, called by TCRdb with MiXCR from the immunoSEQ multiplex PCR reads. The repertoire holds about 47,000 distinct CDR3 sequences, with around 92% as singletons. The sequenced sample consisted of CD8+ T cells from PBMCs. These receptors came from a human donor in good health.

V is TRBV27 and J is TRBJ2-3; D remains unclear. Germline loops: CDR1 MNHEY, CDR2 SMNVEV (reference sequence). The CDR3 is made up of 15 amino acids. V was cut by 7 bases and J by 2 bases, with 16 bases left in between. CDR3 sequence reads: CASTLNSQATDTQYF. The CDR3 bases are TGTGCCAGCACCCTTAACTCGCAGGCCACAGATACGCAGTATTTT.

CDR3 sequence reads: CASSLLQGNTEAFF. The CDR3 DNA follows: TGTGCCAGCAGCCTATTACAGGGGAACACTGAAGCTTTCTTT. The chain combines TRBV7-2 with TRBJ1-1; D is possibly TRBD1 (6 bases). Germline V gives CDR1 SGHTA, CDR2 FQGNSA. This CDR3 is built from 14 residues. With 5 bases removed from V and 1 base from J, the gap between germline ends came to 11 bases.

The chain uses TRBV4-1 and TRBJ2-7; D assignment may be TRBD1 or TRBD2 (5 bases each). Trimming took off 0 bases at V and 0 bases at J, with 12 bases between the two ends. Germline-derived CDR1 and CDR2 are MGHRA and YSYEKL. CDR3 length equals 16 residues. The CDR3 DNA sequence: TGCGCCAGCAGCCAAGAACTCGGGACGAGCTCCTACGAGCAGTACTTC. Protein: CASSQELGTSSYEQYF.

The chain is built from TRBV4-1 and TRBJ2-1; the D is unclear. The CDR3 extends over 11 amino acids. With 2 bases removed from V and 9 bases from J, the gap between germline ends came to 5 bases. CDR1 MGHRA and CDR2 YSYEKL come from the germline V gene. This chain's CDR3 is CASSQTGEQFF. The CDR3, as DNA: TGCGCCAGCAGCCAAACTGGTGAGCAGTTCTTC.

The chain uses TRBV14 and TRBJ2-7; no clear D gene. V was cut by 10 bases and J by 11 bases, with 18 bases left in between. The germline CDR1 and CDR2 sequences are SGHDN and FVKESK. This CDR3 region has 11 residues. CDR3 sequence (DNA): TGTGCCATAGGAGACGGACCCCTGAAGTACTTC. As protein: CAIGDGPLKYF.

This rearrangement joins TRBV27 to TRBJ2-1; 9 bases match TRBD1. Germline lookup yields CDR1 MNHEY and CDR2 SMNVEV (reference sequence). The CDR3 sequence is 18 residues long. J gave up 3 bases and V 3 bases, and 12 bases lay outside the gene matches. The CDR3 reads CASSFGQGSAVGYNEQFF. CDR3 in DNA: TGTGCCAGCAGTTTCGGACAGGGGTCCGCCGTCGGCTACAATGAGCAGTTCTTC.

The rearrangement uses TRBV6-5 and TRBJ1-1; a possible D gene is TRBD1 (5 bases). This CDR3 has 14 residues. Trimming stripped 2 bases from V and 4 bases from J, with 11 bases between. Germline CDR1 MNHEY, CDR2 SVGAGI. This chain's CDR3 is CASSYEGPRTEAFF. The CDR3 coding sequence is TGTGCCAGCAGTTACGAGGGGCCTCGCACTGAAGCTTTCTTT.

J is TRBJ2-7 and V is TRBV3-1; a weak D match, TRBD1 (6 bases). Germline loops: CDR1 LGHDT, CDR2 YNNKEL (reference sequence). V was trimmed by 0 bases and J by 5 bases, leaving 11 bases between them. The length of the CDR3 is 14 residues. CDR3 coding DNA: TGTGCCAGCAGCCAAGATAGGGACAATAACGAGCAGTACTTC. It is translated as CASSQDRDNNEQYF.

The V and J genes are TRBV5-5 and TRBJ2-7, with 7 bases that match TRBD2. Per germline, CDR1 SGHKS and CDR2 YYEKEE (reference sequence). V was clipped by 4 bases and J by 11 bases; unmatched bases: 6. The CDR3 length is 11 residues. CDR3 coding DNA: TGTGCCAGCAGCCCCGGGGGGATAGAGTACTTC. Encoded protein: CASSPGGIEYF.

This clonotype has just one count. The chain links TRBV18 to TRBJ1-1, with D hard to call. This CDR3 comprises 14 residues. V was trimmed by 0 bases and J by 5 bases, leaving 10 bases between them. The germline gives CDR1 KGHSH, CDR2 LQKENI. The CDR3 loop reads CASSPPGGETEAFF. CDR3 in DNA: TGTGCCAGCTCACCACCGGGCGGCGAGACTGAAGCTTTCTTT.

The chain carries TRBV20-1 and TRBJ2-5; TRBD2 matches 7 bases. The germline CDR1 and CDR2 sequences are DFQATT and SNEGSKA (reference sequence). The CDR3 covers 14 residues. V lost 3 bases, J lost 7 bases, and 11 bases stayed unmatched. The CDR3 sequence: CSARGGLDLGTQYF. CDR3 DNA: TGCAGTGCTAGGGGAGGACTAGATCTGGGGACCCAGTACTTC.

This clonotype was observed a single time. V is TRBV7-9 and J is TRBJ1-4; TRBD1 aligns across 8 bases. V lost 4 bases to trimming and J lost 3 bases; unmatched junction nucleotides: 4. Germline V gene data show CDR1 as SEHNR and CDR2 as FQNEAQ (reference sequence). CDR3 size: 15 residues. The CDR3 nucleotides are TGTGCCAGCAGCTCCCCGGGACAGGCTAATGAAAAACTGTTTTTT. Amino acid sequence: CASSSPGQANEKLFF.

The chain carries TRBV7-2 and TRBJ2-7; D might be TRBD1 (5 bases). V was shortened by 3 bases and J by 3 bases, with 12 bases between the two germline ends. The CDR3 extends over 14 amino acids. The V gene's germline CDR1 is SGHTA and CDR2 FQGNSA. The CDR3 DNA reads TGTGCCAGCAGCTTTGACAGCTCCAACTACGAGCAGTACTTC. Translation gives CASSFDSSNYEQYF.

The chain employs TRBV5-4 and TRBJ2-5, with 8 bases that match TRBD1. Germline CDR1 reads SGHNT; CDR2 reads YYREEE (reference sequence). This CDR3 contains 14 residues. J was trimmed by 2 bases and V by 2 bases; bases with no gene match: 2. The CDR3 bases are TGTGCCAGCAGCTTCGACAGGGGTCAAGAGACCCAGTACTTC. Its protein is CASSFDRGQETQYF.

The chain's CDR3 is CASSEVEAIPGANVLTF. CDR3 in DNA: TGTGCCAGCAGTGAGGTTGAGGCAATCCCTGGGGCCAACGTCCTGACTTTC. The genes are TRBV6-1 and TRBJ2-6; unclear D gene. Germline V gene sequence: CDR1 MNHNS, CDR2 SASEGT. The CDR3 spans 17 residues. Trimming pared 3 bases from V and 2 bases from J, leaving 14 bases between.

V usage is TRBV30 and J usage is TRBJ1-3; no firm D call. V was pared by 3 bases and J by 2 bases, with 8 bases between. The CDR3 consists of 13 residues. Germline V gene data show CDR1 as GTSNPN and CDR2 as SVGIG (reference sequence). The CDR3 protein is CAWRPGAGNTIYF. The CDR3 nucleotides are TGTGCCTGGAGACCTGGGGCTGGAAACACCATATATTTT.

This clonotype appeared a few times. The chain links TRBV28 to TRBJ2-7; possible D gene TRBD2, 6 bases. CDR3 size: 13 residues. CDR1 and CDR2 (germline): MDHEN, SYDVKM. V dropped 6 bases and J dropped 0 bases, with 9 bases sitting between them. The CDR3 reads CASSPGVSYEQYF. The CDR3, as DNA: TGTGCCAGCAGCCCGGGAGTCTCCTACGAGCAGTACTTC.

The chain employs TRBV25-1 and TRBJ2-2; D ambiguous. Germline V CDR1 and CDR2: MGHDK, SYGVNS. The CDR3 loop spans 14 amino acids. Trimming removed 1 base from V and 6 bases from J, with 9 bases in between. CDR3 nucleotides: TGTGCCAGCAGTGAATTAGCCGTGGCCGGGGAGCTGTTTTTT. It codes for CASSELAVAGELFF.

V gene TRBV27 combines with J gene TRBJ2-1; the D gene is possibly TRBD2 (6 bases). This CDR3 has 14 residues. V dropped 7 bases and J dropped 3 bases, with 13 bases sitting between them. The V gene's germline CDR1 is MNHEY and CDR2 SMNVEV (reference sequence). The CDR3 coding sequence is TGTGCCAGCAATAGCGGCCGAAGCTACAATGAGCAGTTCTTC. Residues: CASNSGRSYNEQFF.

This CDR3 reads CASSLAEGNTEAFF. DNA for the CDR3: TGTGCCAGCAGCTTAGCAGAGGGGAACACTGAAGCTTTCTTT. The chain uses TRBV7-6 and TRBJ1-1, with D uncertain. Trimming removed 0 bases at V and 1 base at J, with 6 bases between. The CDR3 sequence is 14 residues long. Germline V lookup: CDR1 SGHVS, CDR2 FNYEAQ.

The J gene is TRBJ2-5, the V gene TRBV20-1; D is ambiguous. Trimming took 0 bases from V and 2 from J, leaving 10 bases between them. Germline assignment: CDR1 DFQATT and CDR2 SNEGSKA (reference sequence). The CDR3 consists of 14 residues. Written as DNA, the CDR3 is TGCAGTGCTAGAGAGGAAGTGGTACAAGAGACCCAGTACTTC. This translates into CSAREEVVQETQYF.

The chain is built from TRBV29-1 and TRBJ2-3; 10 bases are a match to TRBD2. V shed 1 base, J shed 6 bases, and the junction held 4 bases outside the gene matches. The CDR3 length is 14 residues. CDR1 and CDR2 (germline): SQVTM, ANQGSEA. CDR3 in amino acids: CSVEVGLARDTQYF. The CDR3 DNA is TGCAGCGTTGAAGTGGGACTAGCGAGGGATACGCAGTATTTT.

The V gene is TRBV12-3 or TRBV12-4, the J gene TRBJ1-2, with D perhaps TRBD1 (5 bases). Trimming pared 6 bases from V and 4 bases from J, leaving 12 bases between. The CDR3 runs to 13 residues. In DNA, the CDR3 is TGTGCCAGCAGCAGGGAGTACCCCTATGGCTACACCTTC. This sequence encodes CASSREYPYGYTF.

This clonotype was picked up one time. The V gene is TRBV29-1, the J gene TRBJ2-2, with D possibly being TRBD1 (6 bases). The germline gives CDR1 SQVTM, CDR2 ANQGSEA. The CDR3 is made up of 12 amino acids. Trimming pared 5 bases from V and 6 bases from J, leaving 10 bases between. CDR3 residues: CSVYRESGELFF. In DNA, the CDR3 is TGCAGCGTTTACAGGGAATCCGGGGAGCTGTTTTTT.

CDR3 sequence reads: CASSLIGTGRETQYF. The CDR3 nucleotides are TGTGCCAGCAGTTTAATTGGGACAGGGAGAGAGACCCAGTACTTC. This chain links TRBV12-3 or TRBV12-4 with TRBJ2-5, with TRBD1 identical over 9 bases. This CDR3 is built from 15 residues. Trimming at V came to 2 bases and at J to 4 bases, leaving 5 bases not matched to a gene.

The V gene is TRBV7-2, the J gene TRBJ2-7; the D gene is possibly TRBD1 (5 bases). The CDR3 is made up of 15 amino acids. Germline CDR1 SGHTA, CDR2 FQGNSA. V was trimmed by 1 base and J by 3 bases, leaving 13 bases between them. The CDR3 bases are TGTGCCAGCAGCTTAGAAGGGGCAGGGCACTACGAGCAGTACTTC. It specifies CASSLEGAGHYEQYF.

CDR3 protein: CASSEGGRGEQYF. As DNA, the CDR3 is TGTGCCAGCAGTGAAGGAGGTAGGGGCGAGCAGTACTTC. The chain is built from TRBV2 and TRBJ2-7; perhaps TRBD1 as D (5 bases). The V and J ends lost 1 base and 6 bases respectively, with 10 bases between them. The CDR3 extends over 13 amino acids. Germline V gene data show CDR1 as SNHLY and CDR2 as FYNNEI.

V usage is TRBV7-9 and J usage is TRBJ1-2; TRBD1 might be the D (5 bases). Germline CDR1 SEHNR, CDR2 FQNEAQ (reference sequence). V shed 5 bases and J shed 8 bases, with 24 bases lying between them. This CDR3 comprises 16 residues. CDR3 protein: CASSPSGTARPKGYTF. CDR3 nucleotides: TGTGCCAGCAGCCCCTCCGGGACGGCCCGGCCTAAGGGCTACACCTTC.

The chain uses TRBV7-9 and TRBJ2-7, with TRBD1 identical over 7 bases. Germline assignment: CDR1 SEHNR and CDR2 FQNEAQ (reference sequence). V gave up 3 bases and J gave up 5 bases; unmatched junction bases: 4. The CDR3 contains 13 residues. CDR3: CASSFYTGDEQYF. The CDR3 DNA reads TGTGCCAGCAGCTTTTACACAGGGGACGAGCAGTACTTC.

The chain links TRBV4-1 to TRBJ2-2; no definite D call. The CDR3 spans 13 residues. Germline V gene data show CDR1 as MGHRA and CDR2 as YSYEKL. Trimming pared 3 bases from V and 8 bases from J, leaving 10 bases between. CDR3 residues: CASSHVFRGELFF. The CDR3 coding sequence is TGCGCCAGCAGCCACGTCTTTCGGGGGGAGCTGTTTTTT.

This chain uses TRBV4-1 with TRBJ2-1, with D possibly TRBD2 on 5 matching bases. Trimming shortened V by 6 bases and J by 9 bases, and 12 bases separated the two germline ends. The length of the CDR3 is 12 residues. Per the germline V gene, CDR1 is MGHRA and CDR2 is YSYEKL. CDR3 protein: CASSPGRGEQFF. CDR3 DNA: TGCGCCAGCAGTCCAGGCCGGGGTGAGCAGTTCTTC.

This clonotype was seen more than once but under ten times. The chain recombines TRBV13 with TRBJ2-7; 11 bases line up with TRBD2. J gave up 4 bases and V 1 base, and 12 bases lay outside the gene matches. The CDR3 sequence is 18 residues long. The germline V gene has CDR1 PRHDT and CDR2 FYEKMQ (reference sequence). The CDR3 loop is CASSLAETSGNTGYEQYF. DNA for the CDR3: TGTGCCAGCAGCTTAGCTGAGACTAGCGGGAATACAGGGTACGAGCAGTACTTC.